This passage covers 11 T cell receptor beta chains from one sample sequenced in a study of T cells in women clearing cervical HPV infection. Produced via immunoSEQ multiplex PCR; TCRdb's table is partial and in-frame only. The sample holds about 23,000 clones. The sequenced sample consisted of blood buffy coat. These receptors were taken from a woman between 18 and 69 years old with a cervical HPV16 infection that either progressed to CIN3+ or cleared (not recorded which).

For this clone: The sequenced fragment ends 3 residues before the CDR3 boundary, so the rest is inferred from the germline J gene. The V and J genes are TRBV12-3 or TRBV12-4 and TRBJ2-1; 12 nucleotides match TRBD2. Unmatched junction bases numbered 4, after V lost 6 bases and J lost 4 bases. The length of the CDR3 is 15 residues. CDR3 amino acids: CASRRLAGDYNEQFF. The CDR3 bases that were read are TGTGCCAGCAGAAGACTAGCGGGAGATTACAATGAG.

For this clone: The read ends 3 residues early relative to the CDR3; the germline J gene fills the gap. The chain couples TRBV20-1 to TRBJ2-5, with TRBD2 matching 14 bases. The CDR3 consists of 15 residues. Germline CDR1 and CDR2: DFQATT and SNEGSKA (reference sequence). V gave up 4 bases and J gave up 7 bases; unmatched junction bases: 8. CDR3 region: CSATGTSGGTGTQYF. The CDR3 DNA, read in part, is TGCAGTGCTACTGGGACTAGCGGGGGTACGGGGACC.

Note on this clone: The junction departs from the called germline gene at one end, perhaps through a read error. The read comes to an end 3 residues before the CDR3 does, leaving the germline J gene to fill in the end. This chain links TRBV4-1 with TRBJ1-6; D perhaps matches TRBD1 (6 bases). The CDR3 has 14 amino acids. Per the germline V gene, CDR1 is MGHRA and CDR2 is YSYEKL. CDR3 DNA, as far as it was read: TGCGCCAGCAGCTATGGGACATTAAATTCGCCC. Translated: CASSYGTLNSP. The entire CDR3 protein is CASSYGTLNSPLHF.

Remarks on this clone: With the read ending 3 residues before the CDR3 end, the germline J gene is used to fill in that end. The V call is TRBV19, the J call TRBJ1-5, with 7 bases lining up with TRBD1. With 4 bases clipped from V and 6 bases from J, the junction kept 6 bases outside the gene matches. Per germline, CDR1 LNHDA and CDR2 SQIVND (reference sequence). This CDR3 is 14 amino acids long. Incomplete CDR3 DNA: TGTGCCAGTAGTACCAACAGGGGTAGTCAGCCC. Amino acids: CASSTNRGSQP. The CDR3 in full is CASSTNRGSQPQHF.

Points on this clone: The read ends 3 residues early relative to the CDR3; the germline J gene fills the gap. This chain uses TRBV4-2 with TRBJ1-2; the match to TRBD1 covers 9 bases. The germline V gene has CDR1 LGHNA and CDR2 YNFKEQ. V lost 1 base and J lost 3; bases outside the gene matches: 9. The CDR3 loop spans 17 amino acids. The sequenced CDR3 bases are TGTGCCAGCAGCCAAGGGGACGGGACAGGGTTTTACTATGGC. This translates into CASSQGDGTGFYYG. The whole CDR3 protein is CASSQGDGTGFYYGYTF.

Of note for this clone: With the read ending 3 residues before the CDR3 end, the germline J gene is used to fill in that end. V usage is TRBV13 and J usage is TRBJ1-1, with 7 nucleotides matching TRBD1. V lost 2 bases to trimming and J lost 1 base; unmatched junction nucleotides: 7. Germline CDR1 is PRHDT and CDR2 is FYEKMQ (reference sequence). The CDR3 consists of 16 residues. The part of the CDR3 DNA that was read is TGTGCCAGCAGCTTATTCCAGGGGGAATGGAACACTGAA. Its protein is CASSLFQGEWNTE. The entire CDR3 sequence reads CASSLFQGEWNTEAFF.

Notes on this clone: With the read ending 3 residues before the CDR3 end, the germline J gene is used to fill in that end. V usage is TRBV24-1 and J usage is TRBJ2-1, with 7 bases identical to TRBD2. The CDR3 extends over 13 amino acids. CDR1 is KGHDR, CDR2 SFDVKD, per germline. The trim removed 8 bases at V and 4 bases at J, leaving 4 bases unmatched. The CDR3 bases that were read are TGTGCCACCATGGCTAGCGGATACAATGAG. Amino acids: CATMASGYNE. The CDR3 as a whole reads CATMASGYNEQFF.

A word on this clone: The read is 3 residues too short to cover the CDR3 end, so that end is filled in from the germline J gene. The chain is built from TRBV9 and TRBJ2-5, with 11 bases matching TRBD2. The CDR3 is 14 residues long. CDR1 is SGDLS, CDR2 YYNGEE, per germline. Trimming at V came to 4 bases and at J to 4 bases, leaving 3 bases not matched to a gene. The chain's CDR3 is CASSIGLAGETQYF. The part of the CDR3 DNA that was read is TGTGCCAGCAGCATCGGACTAGCGGGAGAGACC.

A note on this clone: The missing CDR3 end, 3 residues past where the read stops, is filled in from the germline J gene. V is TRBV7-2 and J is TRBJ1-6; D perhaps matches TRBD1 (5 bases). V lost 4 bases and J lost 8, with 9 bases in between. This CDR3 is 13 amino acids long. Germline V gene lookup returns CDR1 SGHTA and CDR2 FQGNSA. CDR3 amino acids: CASSSGLDSPLHF. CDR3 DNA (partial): TGTGCCAGCAGCTCAGGGTTGGATTCACCC.

CDR3 sequence reads: CASSPDSRRRKTQYF. Partial CDR3 DNA: TGTGCCAGCAGCCCGGACAGTCGGCGGAGAAAGACC. The rearrangement links TRBV6-2 or TRBV6-3 to TRBJ2-5; the D gene is possibly TRBD1 (6 bases). The read comes to an end 3 residues before the CDR3 does, leaving the germline J gene to fill in the end. The CDR3 has 15 residues. Germline V CDR1 and CDR2: MNHEY, SVGEGT. V shed 6 bases and J shed 6 bases, with 20 bases lying between them.

CDR3 residues: CASNPTSSYNEQFF. The part of the CDR3 DNA that was read is TGTGCCAGCAACCCGACTAGCTCCTACAATGAG. The rearrangement links TRBV7-9 to TRBJ2-1; a possible D gene is TRBD2 (6 bases). The sequenced fragment ends 3 residues before the CDR3 boundary, so the rest is inferred from the germline J gene. Trimming took 7 bases from V and 0 from J, leaving 10 bases between them. The CDR3 consists of 14 residues. The germline V gene encodes CDR1 SEHNR and CDR2 FQNEAQ (reference sequence).